This TCR beta chain appears in the sequencing data of a study of immune cell composition in non-small cell lung cancer. A note on this clone: What it recognizes is unknown.

Data came from immunoSEQ multiplex PCR; TCRdb stores just in-frame clones and leaves some out. This table has 15,000 or so clones, about 69% appearing once. Frozen unsorted single-cell suspensions supplied the genomic DNA. Germline CDR1 is SGHVS and CDR2 is FQNEAQ. Trimming removed 4 bases from V and 5 bases from J, with 18 bases in between. There are 16 residues in the CDR3. General study results and limits: Tumour TCR-beta clonality was not significantly tied to smoking pack-years. Lung squamous cell carcinoma tumours had significantly higher top 10 clone scores and productive clonality than lung adenocarcinoma. Dominant in vivo tumour-associated clones were not shown to share tumour-reactive sequences.

This receptor was obtained from a human donor with non-small cell lung cancer. V usage is TRBV7-8 and J usage is TRBJ2-1, with D uncertain. Specimen: lung tumor tissue. CDR3 protein: CASSSPRQGYHNEQFF. Here the CDR3 DNA reads TGTGCCAGCAGCTCTCCGAGACAAGGTTATCACAATGAGCAGTTCTTC.